Listed here are 29 T cell receptor beta chains from one sample, sequenced in a study of blood T cell repertoires in COVID-19. This table comes from immunoSEQ multiplex PCR, and its TCRdb copy is limited to in-frame clones, with some not included. The sample consists of roughly 220,000 clones, about 88% of them appearing once. The material sequenced was peripheral blood. These receptor sequences come from a man aged 50 or older who had recovered from COVID-19.

This chain uses TRBV9 with TRBJ2-5; perhaps TRBD1 as D (6 bases). Germline V gene data show CDR1 as SGDLS and CDR2 as YYNGEE. Trimming took 0 bases from V and 5 from J, leaving 14 bases between them. This CDR3 has 15 residues. CDR3 DNA sequence: TGTGCCAGCAGCGTAGAGGGACAAAGATTTGAGACCCAGTACTTC. Its translation is CASSVEGQRFETQYF.

This clone showed up just a few times. The chain employs TRBV18 and TRBJ1-3; unclear D gene. The CDR3 sequence is 16 residues long. Trimming removed 0 bases from V and 0 bases from J, with 9 bases in between. The germline V gene has CDR1 KGHSH and CDR2 LQKENI. Here the CDR3 reads CASSPPSRASGNTIYF. The CDR3, as DNA: TGTGCCAGCTCACCACCTAGCCGCGCCTCTGGAAACACCATATATTTT.

The chain's CDR3 is CASRPFRDPTGELFF. In DNA, the CDR3 is TGTGCCAGCCGTCCGTTCAGGGATCCGACCGGGGAGCTGTTTTTT. The chain has TRBV11-2 and TRBJ2-2, with TRBD1 as a possible D gene (5 bases). V was cut by 8 bases and J by 5 bases, with 18 bases left in between. The CDR3 length is 15 residues. CDR1 is SGHAT and CDR2 is FQNNGV in the germline V gene.

This clone turned up a few times. The rearrangement joins TRBV4-2 to TRBJ2-3; no definite D call. The CDR3 length is 11 residues. Trimming left V 1 base short and J 7 bases short, with 3 bases between. The germline V gene has CDR1 LGHNA and CDR2 YNFKEQ. Here the CDR3 reads CASSQGHTQYF. CDR3 DNA: TGTGCCAGCAGCCAAGGGCATACGCAGTATTTT.

The chain recombines TRBV5-1 with TRBJ2-6; 8 positions agree with TRBD1. This CDR3 has 20 amino acids. Unmatched junction bases numbered 11, after V lost 0 bases and J lost 0 bases. From germline, CDR1 is SGHRS and CDR2 YFSETQ. The CDR3 sequence: CASSLGQGALGFSGANVLTF. Here the CDR3 DNA reads TGCGCCAGCAGCTTGGGTCAGGGGGCGTTAGGCTTCTCTGGGGCCAACGTCCTGACTTTC. Together with reference TRBV5-1 and TRBJ2-6, the CDR3 gives the full variable domain: KAGVTQTPRYLIKTRGQQVTLSCSPISGHRSVSWYQQTPGQGLQFLFEYFSETQRNKGNFPGRFSGRQFSNSRSEMNVSTLELGDSALYLCASSLGQGALGFSGANVLTFGAGSRLTVL.

The chain is built from TRBV28 and TRBJ2-7, with 8 bases that match TRBD1. Germline CDR1 MDHEN, CDR2 SYDVKM. The CDR3 has 14 amino acids. V shed 5 bases, J shed 5 bases, and the junction held 8 bases outside the gene matches. The CDR3 loop reads CASSTIGQGHEQYF. The CDR3 DNA reads TGTGCCAGCAGTACCATCGGACAGGGCCACGAGCAGTACTTC.

The V gene is TRBV19, the J gene TRBJ1-1; 7 bases map to TRBD1. This CDR3 spans 15 amino acids. The germline V gene has CDR1 LNHDA and CDR2 SQIVND (reference sequence). With V trimmed by 3 bases and J by 1 base, 5 bases remained unmatched. This chain's CDR3 is CASSIQGQANTEAFF. The CDR3, as DNA: TGTGCCAGTAGTATCCAAGGACAGGCGAACACTGAAGCTTTCTTT.

The chain has TRBV11-2 and TRBJ2-1, with TRBD2 matching over 9 bases. Germline V lookup: CDR1 SGHAT, CDR2 FQNNGV. V trimming: 8 bases; J trimming: 9 bases; junction bases outside the gene matches: 14. The CDR3 spans 15 residues. The CDR3 loop is CASQEPGTSPFEQFF. In nucleotides, the CDR3 is TGTGCCAGCCAGGAGCCGGGGACTAGCCCGTTTGAGCAGTTCTTC.

This clone showed up just once. The chain has TRBV28 and TRBJ1-4; weak D call: TRBD1 (5 bases). Germline assignment: CDR1 MDHEN and CDR2 SYDVKM. V was trimmed by 6 bases and J by 6 bases, leaving 17 bases between them. This CDR3 contains 15 residues. CDR3 region: CASRGLGREYEKLFF. The CDR3 nucleotides are TGTGCCAGCAGAGGCTTGGGCAGGGAATATGAAAAACTGTTTTTT.

The V call is TRBV7-9, the J call TRBJ2-1; 12 bases match TRBD2. This CDR3 has 16 residues. Trimming cost V 1 base and J 8 bases; bases outside gene matches: 6. Germline V gene data show CDR1 as SEHNR and CDR2 as FQNEAQ (reference sequence). CDR3 sequence reads: CASSLGASGRADEQFF. The CDR3 nucleotides read TGTGCCAGCAGCTTAGGGGCTAGCGGGAGGGCCGATGAGCAGTTCTTC.

The V call is TRBV7-2, the J call TRBJ1-5; 7 positions agree with TRBD1. V gave up 0 bases and J gave up 4 bases; unmatched junction bases: 0. CDR3 length equals 14 residues. Germline CDR1 SGHTA, CDR2 FQGNSA. The CDR3 DNA follows: TGTGCCAGCAGCTTAGCCAGGGGGAATCAGCCCCAGCATTTT. Encoded protein: CASSLARGNQPQHF.

The chain is built from TRBV2 and TRBJ2-1; the match to TRBD2 covers 13 bases. Trimming removed 3 bases from V and 3 bases from J; junction bases left unmatched: 11. CDR3 length: 19 residues. Germline CDR1 SNHLY, CDR2 FYNNEI. CDR3 DNA sequence: TGTGCCAGCAGTGAGAGGAGGACTAGCGGGAGAGGGGGCTACAATGAGCAGTTCTTC. Its translation: CASSERRTSGRGGYNEQFF.

This sequence joins TRBV6-1 and TRBJ2-1; 10 nucleotides line up with TRBD1. Looked up from germline, CDR1 is MNHNS and CDR2 is SASEGT. V lost 4 bases to trimming and J lost 4 bases; unmatched junction nucleotides: 7. The CDR3 loop spans 16 amino acids. The CDR3 nucleotides are TGTGCCAGCAGTGCCTCCGGGACAGGGGTTTACAATGAGCAGTTCTTC. Protein: CASSASGTGVYNEQFF.

The chain joins TRBV19 to TRBJ2-1; 8 bases agree with TRBD2. The CDR3 is made up of 15 amino acids. Germline values: CDR1 LNHDA, CDR2 SQIVND (reference sequence). V dropped 0 bases and J dropped 8; count of bases not matched to a gene: 6. CDR3 in amino acids: CASSIERGVSHEQFF. In DNA form, the CDR3 reads TGTGCCAGTAGTATAGAGCGGGGGGTCTCCCATGAGCAGTTCTTC.

Details on this clone: Other DNA variants within this sample encode the same CDR3. V is TRBV7-8 and J is TRBJ2-7; no clear D gene. Germline CDR1 is SGHVS and CDR2 is FQNEAQ. Trimming cost V 5 bases and J 4 bases, with 6 bases left between them. The CDR3 is 11 amino acids. CDR3 nucleotides: TGTGCCAGCAGCCTTACATACGAGCAGTACTTC. Residues: CASSLTYEQYF.

The chain combines TRBV30 with TRBJ1-1; 12 nucleotides agree with TRBD1. J lost 6 bases, V lost 1 base, and 3 bases had no gene match. The germline V gene encodes CDR1 GTSNPN and CDR2 SVGIG (reference sequence). The CDR3 is 14 residues long. CDR3 bases: TGTGCCTGGAGTGGGGACAGGGGGCTGTCTGAAGCTTTCTTT. It encodes CAWSGDRGLSEAFF. Full variable domain (outside the CDR3, taken from reference TRBV30 and TRBJ1-1): SQTIHQWPATLVQPVGSPLSLECTVEGTSNPNLYWYRQAAGRGLQLLFYSVGIGQISSEVPQNLSASRPQDRQFILSSKKLLLSDSGFYLCAWSGDRGLSEAFFGQGTRLTVV.

This chain connects TRBV7-2 to TRBJ1-1; D is perhaps TRBD1 (5 bases). This CDR3 comprises 14 residues. V was pared by 4 bases and J by 4 bases, with 13 bases between. Germline CDR1 reads SGHTA; CDR2 reads FQGNSA. The CDR3 DNA reads as TGTGCCAGCAGCTCGAAGGGGATGGGCACTGAAGCTTTCTTT. Amino acid sequence: CASSSKGMGTEAFF.

V and J are TRBV5-1 and TRBJ1-6; D gene ambiguous. There are 17 residues in the CDR3. CDR1 SGHRS and CDR2 YFSETQ come from the germline V gene. Trimming took 1 base from V and 0 from J, leaving 11 bases between them. The CDR3 bases are TGCGCCAGCAGCTTGACCCCCGGGAGCTCCTATAATTCACCCCTCCACTTT. Amino acid sequence: CASSLTPGSSYNSPLHF.

J is TRBJ2-7 and V is TRBV19; 9 bases agree with TRBD2. J was trimmed by 3 bases and V by 7 bases; bases with no gene match: 10. Germline lookup yields CDR1 LNHDA and CDR2 SQIVND (reference sequence). The CDR3 is 15 residues long. CDR3 bases: TGTGCCAGTAAGTACGGGACTAGCTTTTTCTACGAGCAGTACTTC. It codes for CASKYGTSFFYEQYF.

The J gene is TRBJ2-7, the V gene TRBV13; D might be TRBD2 (6 bases). The CDR3 length is 15 residues. V shed 3 bases and J shed 2 bases, with 14 bases lying between them. CDR1 is PRHDT, CDR2 FYEKMQ, per germline (reference sequence). This CDR3 reads CASSFLAVAPYEQYF. The DNA for the CDR3 is TGTGCCAGCAGCTTTTTAGCGGTAGCCCCCTACGAGCAGTACTTC.

The chain uses TRBV5-6 and TRBJ2-5; D possibly corresponds to TRBD2 (6 bases). CDR1 and CDR2 from the germline V gene are SGHDT and YYEEEE. V lost 5 bases and J lost 2, with 16 bases in between. CDR3 length equals 15 residues. The CDR3 bases are TGTGCCAGCAGATCCTGGGTGGAGGGGCAAGAGACCCAGTACTTC. Translation: CASRSWVEGQETQYF.

This chain connects TRBV19 to TRBJ1-6, with TRBD1 as a possible D gene (6 bases). This CDR3 spans 15 amino acids. Germline assignment: CDR1 LNHDA and CDR2 SQIVND (reference sequence). Trimming shortened V by 3 bases and J by 7 bases, and 13 bases separated the two germline ends. In DNA, the CDR3 is TGTGCCAGTAGTATGGAGACAGGCCTAAATTCACCCCTCCACTTT. Its translation is CASSMETGLNSPLHF. The complete variable domain, with remaining parts taken from reference TRBV19 and TRBJ1-6, reads DGGITQSPKYLFRKEGQNVTLSCEQNLNHDAMYWYRQDPGQGLRLIYYSQIVNDFQKGDIAEGYSVSREKKESFPLTVTSAQKNPTAFYLCASSMETGLNSPLHFGNGTRLTVT.

The genes are TRBV4-1 and TRBJ1-3; D is unresolved. Trimming removed 3 bases at V and 0 bases at J, with 9 bases between. Per the germline V gene, CDR1 is MGHRA and CDR2 is YSYEKL. This CDR3 is 15 amino acids long. CDR3 amino acids: CASSQWTDSGNTIYF. The CDR3 DNA is TGCGCCAGCAGCCAGTGGACTGACTCTGGAAACACCATATATTTT.

The chain uses TRBV20-1 and TRBJ1-5; 7 positions agree with TRBD1. The CDR3 has 14 residues. Trimming took 3 bases from V and 6 from J; bases not matched to a gene: 8. Germline loops: CDR1 DFQATT, CDR2 SNEGSKA (reference sequence). CDR3 sequence reads: CSASRGTVGQPQHF. CDR3 coding DNA: TGCAGTGCTAGTAGGGGGACAGTCGGTCAGCCCCAGCATTTT.

This clone appeared a single time. The CDR3, as DNA: TGTGCCAGCTCACCACGGCAGTCTAGCAATCAGCCCCAGCATTTT. Its protein is CASSPRQSSNQPQHF. The chain links TRBV18 to TRBJ1-5; D is unclear. The ends were cut back, 1 base at V and 0 bases at J, with 7 bases in the middle. The CDR3 extends over 15 amino acids. Germline V lookup: CDR1 KGHSH, CDR2 LQKENI. The full variable domain, completed using reference TRBV18 and TRBJ1-5, is NAGVMQNPRHLVRRRGQEARLRCSPMKGHSHVYWYRQLPEEGLKFMVYLQKENIIDESGMPKERFSAEFPKEGPSILRIQQVVRGDSAAYFCASSPRQSSNQPQHFGDGTRLSIL.

This clone appeared a few times. The gene calls are TRBV27 and TRBJ1-2; 7 bases are shared with TRBD1. Germline V gene data show CDR1 as MNHEY and CDR2 as SMNVEV (reference sequence). The J segment lost 0 bases and the V segment lost 5 bases, leaving 3 bases of the junction unmatched. The CDR3 contains 14 residues. CDR3 residues: CASSRDRTNYGYTF. CDR3 sequence (DNA): TGTGCCAGCAGTCGGGACAGAACTAACTATGGCTACACCTTC.

This clone was seen a single time. The chain recombines TRBV5-1 with TRBJ1-2; 9 nucleotides agree with TRBD1. With V trimmed by 0 bases and J by 7 bases, 4 bases remained unmatched. CDR3 length equals 14 residues. CDR1 is SGHRS, CDR2 YFSETQ, per germline. This CDR3 reads CASSLAPDRGGYTF. Here the CDR3 DNA reads TGCGCCAGCAGCTTGGCCCCGGACAGGGGTGGCTACACCTTC.

The chain employs TRBV2 and TRBJ2-3; 9 nucleotides line up with TRBD2. This CDR3 comprises 15 residues. J gave up 0 bases and V 7 bases, and 5 bases lay outside the gene matches. Germline CDR1 is SNHLY and CDR2 is FYNNEI. This chain's CDR3 is CASKRREGSTDTQYF. As DNA, the CDR3 is TGTGCCAGCAAACGGCGGGAGGGAAGCACAGATACGCAGTATTTT.

As concerns this clone: Other nucleotide sequences from this sample produce the same CDR3. The rearrangement links TRBV6-5 to TRBJ1-5; 8 positions match TRBD1. The trim removed 5 bases at V and 4 bases at J, leaving 4 bases unmatched. Germline CDR1 MNHEY, CDR2 SVGAGI. The CDR3 covers 14 residues. DNA of the CDR3: TGTGCCAGCAGTAGGGACAGGAGTAATCAGCCCCAGCATTTT. Translated: CASSRDRSNQPQHF.